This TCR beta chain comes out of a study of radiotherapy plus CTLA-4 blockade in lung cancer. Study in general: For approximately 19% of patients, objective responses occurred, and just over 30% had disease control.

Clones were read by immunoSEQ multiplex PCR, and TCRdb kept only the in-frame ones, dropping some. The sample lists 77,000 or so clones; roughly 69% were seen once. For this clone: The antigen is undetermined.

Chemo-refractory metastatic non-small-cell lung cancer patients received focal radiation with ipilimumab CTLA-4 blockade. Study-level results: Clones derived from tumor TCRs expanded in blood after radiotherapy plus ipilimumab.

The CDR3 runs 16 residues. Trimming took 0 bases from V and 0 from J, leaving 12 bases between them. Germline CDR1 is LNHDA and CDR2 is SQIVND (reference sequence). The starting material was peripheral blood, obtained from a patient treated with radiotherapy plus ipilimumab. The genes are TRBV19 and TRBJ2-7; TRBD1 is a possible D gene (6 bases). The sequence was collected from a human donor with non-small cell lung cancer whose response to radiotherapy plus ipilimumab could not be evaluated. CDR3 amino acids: CASSIDAGTPSYEQYF. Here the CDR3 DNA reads TGTGCCAGTAGTATAGATGCAGGGACACCCTCCTACGAGCAGTACTTC.